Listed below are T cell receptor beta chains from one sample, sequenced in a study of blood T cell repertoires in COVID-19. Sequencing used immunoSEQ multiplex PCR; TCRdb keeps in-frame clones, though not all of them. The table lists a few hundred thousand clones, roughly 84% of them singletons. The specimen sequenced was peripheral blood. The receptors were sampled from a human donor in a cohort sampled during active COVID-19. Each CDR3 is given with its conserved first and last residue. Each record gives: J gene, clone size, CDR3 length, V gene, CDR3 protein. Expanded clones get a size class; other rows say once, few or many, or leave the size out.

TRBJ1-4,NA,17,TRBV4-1,CASSQALGGTTNEKLFF
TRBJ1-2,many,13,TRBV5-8,CASSLTGTHGYTF
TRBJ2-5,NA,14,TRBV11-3,CASSLAGGQETQYF
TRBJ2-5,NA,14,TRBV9,CASSKLGREETQYF
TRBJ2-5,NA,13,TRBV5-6,CASSLVDTETQYF
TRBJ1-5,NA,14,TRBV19,CASSMESGNQPQHF
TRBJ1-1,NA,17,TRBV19,CASSTVIPGSRGTEAFF
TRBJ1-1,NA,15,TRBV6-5,CASSQDRPYSTEAFF
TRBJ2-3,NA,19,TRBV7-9,CASSDGLAGGRSFADTQYF
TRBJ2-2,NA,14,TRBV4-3,CASSRQGGTGELFF
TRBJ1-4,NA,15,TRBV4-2,CASSQRGQGNEKLFF